These 10 T cell receptor beta chains originate from one sample sequenced in a study of PD-1 blockade in classical Hodgkin lymphoma. The patients all showed relapse after autologous stem cell transplantation, while their brentuximab vedotin exposure varied. Only in-frame clones appear in the TCRdb table, and some are missing; sequencing was by immunoSEQ multiplex PCR. The table records about 18,000 clones, around 75% of them present only once. The sequencing used peripheral blood mononuclear cells (PBMCs), collected at baseline. Receptors originate from a human donor with classical Hodgkin lymphoma.

In this sample, this clone turned up a few times. The V and J genes are TRBV5-4 and TRBJ1-4, with D possibly matching TRBD1 (6 bases). This CDR3 spans 20 amino acids. Trimming left V 2 bases short and J 0 bases short, with 23 bases between. Germline-derived CDR1 and CDR2 are SGHNT and YYREEE (reference sequence). Here the CDR3 DNA reads TGTGCCAGCAGCTTCCACCACCTAGGACAGAGATCTTCAACTAATGAAAAACTGTTTTTT. It translates to CASSFHHLGQRSSTNEKLFF.

The V and J genes are TRBV28 and TRBJ1-2; D uncertain. Germline values: CDR1 MDHEN, CDR2 SYDVKM. This CDR3 is built from 16 residues. The germline V and J ends were trimmed by 6 bases and 0 bases, with 17 bases remaining between them. The CDR3 nucleotides read TGTGCCAGCAGACCCACGACACTTCGGGCTAACTATGGCTACACCTTC. Translated, it gives CASRPTTLRANYGYTF.

The CDR3 region has the DNA TGTGCCAGCAGCGTAGATGGGAGAAATGGAAACACCATATATTTT. Its protein product is CASSVDGRNGNTIYF. The V gene is TRBV9, the J gene TRBJ1-3; no clear D. CDR1 is SGDLS and CDR2 is YYNGEE in the germline V gene. The CDR3 totals 15 residues. Trimming shortened V by 0 bases and J by 3 bases, and 10 bases separated the two germline ends.

The V call is TRBV10-3, the J call TRBJ2-2; TRBD1 agrees at 10 bases. Per the germline V gene, CDR1 is ENHRY and CDR2 is SYGVKD. V shed 9 bases, J shed 0 bases, and the junction held 10 bases outside the gene matches. The length of the CDR3 is 17 residues. CDR3 residues: CAISRDRGDSNTGELFF. The CDR3 region has the DNA TGTGCCATATCCCGGGACAGGGGCGACTCGAACACCGGGGAGCTGTTTTTT.

V gene TRBV5-5 combines with J gene TRBJ2-7, with 10 bases that match TRBD2. Germline CDR1 and CDR2: SGHKS and YYEKEE (reference sequence). V dropped 4 bases and J dropped 7; count of bases not matched to a gene: 11. The CDR3 is 15 amino acids. CDR3 amino acids: CASSPLAGELGEQYF. In DNA, the CDR3 is TGTGCCAGCAGCCCCCTAGCGGGAGAGCTCGGTGAGCAGTACTTC. Drawing the rest from reference TRBV5-5 and TRBJ2-7, the complete variable domain is DAGVTQSPTHLIKTRGQQVTLRCSPISGHKSVSWYQQVLGQGPQFIFQYYEKEERGRGNFPDRFSARQFPNYSSELNVNALLLGDSALYLCASSPLAGELGEQYFGPGTRLTVT.

This chain links TRBV29-1 with TRBJ2-3; 7 bases align to TRBD2. This CDR3 comprises 15 residues. With 0 bases clipped from V and 3 bases from J, the junction kept 6 bases outside the gene matches. CDR1 and CDR2 from the germline V gene are SQVTM and ANQGSEA. This CDR3 reads CSVEDILRGTDTQYF. The CDR3 DNA is TGCAGCGTTGAAGATATCCTGCGGGGGACAGATACGCAGTATTTT.

A few counts support this clone. Here the CDR3 reads CASSRGQGANSPLHF. The CDR3 region has the DNA TGTGCCAGCAGTCGAGGACAGGGAGCAAATTCACCCCTCCACTTT. This chain connects TRBV13 to TRBJ1-6, with TRBD1 matching 8 bases. Germline trimming cut 6 bases from V and 7 bases from J; bases unmatched to any gene: 8. Germline V CDR1 and CDR2: PRHDT, FYEKMQ (reference sequence). The CDR3 runs to 15 residues. The complete variable domain, with remaining parts taken from reference TRBV13 and TRBJ1-6, reads AAGVIQSPRHLIKEKRETATLKCYPIPRHDTVYWYQQGPGQDPQFLISFYEKMQSDKGSIPDRFSAQQFSDYHSELNMSSLELGDSALYFCASSRGQGANSPLHFGNGTRLTVT.

In its sample, this clone was seen once. The CDR3 DNA sequence: TGTGCCAGCTCACCGGGACAGAATGAAAAACTGTTTTTT. Its protein product is CASSPGQNEKLFF. The chain couples TRBV18 to TRBJ1-4, with TRBD1 matching over 7 bases. Unmatched junction bases numbered 0, after V lost 3 bases and J lost 5 bases. Germline values: CDR1 KGHSH, CDR2 LQKENI. This CDR3 has 13 residues. The whole variable domain, filled in from reference TRBV18 and TRBJ1-4, reads NAGVMQNPRHLVRRRGQEARLRCSPMKGHSHVYWYRQLPEEGLKFMVYLQKENIIDESGMPKERFSAEFPKEGPSILRIQQVVRGDSAAYFCASSPGQNEKLFFGSGTQLSVL.

The CDR3 region is CASSPGIVNEQFF. The CDR3, as DNA: TGTGCCAGCTCACCGGGTATAGTAAATGAGCAGTTCTTC. V is TRBV18 and J is TRBJ2-1; D remains ambiguous. Trimming left V 3 bases short and J 7 bases short, with 10 bases between. The CDR3 has 13 residues. CDR1 and CDR2 from the germline V gene are KGHSH and LQKENI. The full variable domain, rest sourced from reference TRBV18 and TRBJ2-1, is NAGVMQNPRHLVRRRGQEARLRCSPMKGHSHVYWYRQLPEEGLKFMVYLQKENIIDESGMPKERFSAEFPKEGPSILRIQQVVRGDSAAYFCASSPGIVNEQFFGPGTRLTVL.

A single count supports this clone. The J gene is TRBJ1-1, the V gene TRBV11-2, with 8 bases matching TRBD1. The germline gives CDR1 SGHAT, CDR2 FQNNGV. This CDR3 comprises 15 residues. Unmatched junction bases numbered 5, after V lost 1 base and J lost 4 bases. The CDR3 DNA reads as TGTGCCAGCAGCTTAGGGACAGGGTTGGCCACTGAAGCTTTCTTT. Translation: CASSLGTGLATEAFF.